This T cell receptor (beta chain) comes out of a study of OX40 agonist ivuxolimab in advanced cancers. Findings of the study overall: Among patients with partial responses at 0.1-3.0 mg/kg, clonal expansion was among the lowest.

In regard to this clone: Its specificity is not known.

CDR1 is SGHTA and CDR2 is FQGTGA in the germline V gene. Trimming took 2 bases from V and 8 from J, leaving 12 bases between them. The CDR3 is 13 amino acids. Generated by immunoSEQ multiplex PCR, the TCRdb table keeps only in-frame clones and is missing some. The profile shows roughly 73,000 clones, around 90% of them singletons. This sequence originates from an adult with an advanced solid tumor such as melanoma, head and neck, liver or kidney cancer. The sequences come from CD4+ or CD8+ T cells sorted from blood, collected in a trial of the OX40 agonist ivuxolimab. The chain has TRBV7-3 and TRBJ1-2, with D tentatively TRBD1 (5 bases). CDR3 sequence: CASSLEGLGGYTF. CDR3 DNA sequence: TGTGCCAGCAGCTTAGAGGGGCTTGGGGGCTACACCTTC.